This TCR beta chain was identified in a study of blood T cell repertoires in COVID-19 (dated by TCRdb to 2020 to 2022). Regarding the complete study: The collaborator samples originated in the United States, Italy and Spain and spanned the acute and convalescent phases of COVID-19. The prospective study material was composed of cDNA or gDNA derived from T cells, B-cell-depleted T cells, or PBMCs. Deeply sampled blood TCRbeta repertoires from subjects exposed to, actively infected with, or recovered from COVID-19 were included in the dataset. The repertoires were released in a freely available public database meant as a resource for research on the immune response to SARS-CoV-2. Samples came from the ongoing ImmuneRACE study (first 160 participants) plus 1,254 subjects from 6 global collaborators. The sample metadata nearly always contained a de-identified subject ID, COVID-19 status, age in years and sex. HLA class I and class II types, where available, came from metadata supplied by the sample provider rather than from assay-based typing.

CDR1 and CDR2 are read off the germline V gene as MNHEY and SVGAGI. The CDR3 has 15 amino acids, counting the end cysteine and phenylalanine. Of all the DNA, just the CDR3 is kept, 45 bases in frame from base 1. Germline trimming: 0 bases from V, 4 bases from J; junction bases outside gene matches: 5. Results and caveats for the whole study, not just this receptor: The quantity of clinical and demographic metadata differed by source and by participant and was supplied without curation.

Participants in the prospective study were enrolled through a virtual design, were aged 18 to 89 years, and lived in approximately 24 United States geographic areas. In the prospective study, participants were assigned to cohorts based on the clinical history participants reported in a screening survey and a study questionnaire. In the prospective study, whole blood, serum and a nasopharyngeal or oropharyngeal swab were collected from each participant by mobile phlebotomists. Additional blood draws and questionnaires over a 2-month period could optionally be provided by prospective study participants. Before DNA extraction, prospective study blood samples were shipped either frozen or at room temperature. TCRbeta CDR3 regions were amplified from genomic DNA by means of the immunoSEQ Assay, a bias-controlled multiplex PCR. The paper's data handling went like this. The number of nucleated cells in each sample was estimated by amplification of reference gene primers within the assay. To quantify the absolute abundance of each unique TCRbeta CDR3 rearrangement, sequence reads were collapsed and filtered. For each sample, productive Simpson clonality was calculated as the square root of Simpson's diversity index over productive rearrangements. Held by TCRdb, this immuneACCESS table contains in-frame sequences only and omits some clones. Under half of the omission traces to an unresolved V gene where checked; the cause of the rest is unknown. For V, J and clone size, that table is used; D and trimming come from the DNA. Within this sample are 300,000 to 350,000 clones, with 85% to 90% of them counted one time only. The top ten constitute around 4.4% of the sample.

With respect to this clone: It lacks a known antigen. No base qualities exist here, and no much larger clone lies one base off it.

The sequencing input was PBMCs or T cells enriched from blood (not recorded which). The clonotype was recovered from a woman aged 18-30 years with acute COVID-19. Recombination connected TRBV6-5 to TRBJ2-7, and TRBD1 matches 8 of the central bases. CDR3 region: CASSYSRGLGYEQYF. At the DNA level, the sequence is TGTGCCAGCAGTTACTCCAGGGGGCTCGGGTACGAGCAGTACTTC.